This TCR beta chain came from a study of sequential checkpoint blockade in melanoma. Turning to the study itself: Each arm's sequence ended with maintenance nivolumab.

Sample treatment: randomized to nivolumab then ipilimumab (arm A) or the reverse (arm B). Patients had received no earlier DNA-damaging chemotherapy. PBMC sorting kept live CD3+CD8+ cells without CD19 or CD56. Produced via immunoSEQ multiplex PCR; TCRdb's table is partial and in-frame only. The sample lists under 40,000 clones; roughly 90% were seen once. CDR1 is MNHEY and CDR2 is SVGAGI in the germline V gene. J was trimmed by 5 bases and V by 4 bases; bases with no gene match: 3. The CDR3 has 15 amino acids. The specimen comprised CD8+ T cells sorted from blood (inferred from file names), sampled from a patient given nivolumab and ipilimumab in sequence. The V gene is TRBV6-5, the J gene TRBJ2-5, with 14 bases that match TRBD2. This sequence was found in a human donor with melanoma. CDR3 coding DNA: TGTGCCAGCAGTTTGACTAGCGGGAGGGGTGAGACCCAGTACTTC. It encodes CASSLTSGRGETQYF.